The clone carrying this TCR beta chain was counted between two and nine times. Its cognate antigen is unknown. Germline values: CDR1 SGHVS, CDR2 FQNEAQ. The CDR3 runs to 14 residues. Trimming took 5 bases from V and 2 from J, leaving 12 bases between them. This sample was taken from a study of beta chain features in type 1 diabetes. Findings and limits, study-wide: The study found moderately but significantly shorter TCRB CDR3s in all four CD4+ subsets of Type 1 diabetes patients.

Every bit of the isolated RNA underwent reverse transcription, so sequencing read expressed TCRB transcripts. Libraries were prepared by immunoSEQ multiplex PCR; TCRdb keeps only in-frame clonotypes and omits some of them. The repertoire holds hundreds of thousands of clones, with around 15% as singletons. The genes are TRBV7-8 and TRBJ2-5; possible D gene TRBD2, 6 bases. Sample: naive CD4+ T cells from blood. The origin of this receptor is a man between 18 and 35 years old with type 1 diabetes. CDR3 bases: TGTGCCAGCAGCCCCTCTAGCGTTCAAGAGACCCAGTACTTC. Residues: CASSPSSVQETQYF.